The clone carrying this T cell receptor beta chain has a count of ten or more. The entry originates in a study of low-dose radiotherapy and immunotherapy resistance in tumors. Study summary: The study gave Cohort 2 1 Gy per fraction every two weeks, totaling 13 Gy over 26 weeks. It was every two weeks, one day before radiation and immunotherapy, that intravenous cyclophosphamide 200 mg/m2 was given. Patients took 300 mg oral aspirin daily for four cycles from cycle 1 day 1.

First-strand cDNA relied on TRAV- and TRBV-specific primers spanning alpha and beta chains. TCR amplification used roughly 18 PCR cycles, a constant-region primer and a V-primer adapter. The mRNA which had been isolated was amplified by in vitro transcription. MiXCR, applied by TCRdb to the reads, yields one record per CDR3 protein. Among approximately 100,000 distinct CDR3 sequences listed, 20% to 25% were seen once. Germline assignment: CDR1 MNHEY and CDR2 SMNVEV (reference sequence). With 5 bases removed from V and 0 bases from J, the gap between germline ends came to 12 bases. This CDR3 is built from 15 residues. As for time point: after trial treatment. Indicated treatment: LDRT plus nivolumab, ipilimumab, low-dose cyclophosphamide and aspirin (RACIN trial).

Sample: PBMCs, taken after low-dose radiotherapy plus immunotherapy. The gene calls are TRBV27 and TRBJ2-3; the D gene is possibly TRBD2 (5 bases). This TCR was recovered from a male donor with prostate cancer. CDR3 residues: CASSHRGVSTDTQYF. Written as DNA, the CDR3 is TGTGCCAGCAGTCACCGGGGAGTTAGCACAGATACGCAGTATTTT.